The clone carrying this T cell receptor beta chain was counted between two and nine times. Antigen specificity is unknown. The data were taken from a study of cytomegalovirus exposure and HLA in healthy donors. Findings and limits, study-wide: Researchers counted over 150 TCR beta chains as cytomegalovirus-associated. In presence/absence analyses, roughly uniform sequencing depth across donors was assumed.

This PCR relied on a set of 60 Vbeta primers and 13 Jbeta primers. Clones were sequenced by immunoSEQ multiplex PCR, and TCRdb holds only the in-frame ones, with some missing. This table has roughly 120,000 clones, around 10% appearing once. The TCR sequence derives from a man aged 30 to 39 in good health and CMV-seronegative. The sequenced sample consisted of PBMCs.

CDR3 DNA sequence: TGTGCCAGCTCACCACCGGTCGGGGGGCCAGACAATGAGCAGTTCTTC. Translating gives CASSPPVGGPDNEQFF. This chain joins TRBV18 and TRBJ2-1, with D maybe TRBD2 (7 bases). Germline V CDR1 and CDR2: KGHSH, LQKENI. The CDR3 is 16 residues long. V was pared by 0 bases and J by 5 bases, with 14 bases between.